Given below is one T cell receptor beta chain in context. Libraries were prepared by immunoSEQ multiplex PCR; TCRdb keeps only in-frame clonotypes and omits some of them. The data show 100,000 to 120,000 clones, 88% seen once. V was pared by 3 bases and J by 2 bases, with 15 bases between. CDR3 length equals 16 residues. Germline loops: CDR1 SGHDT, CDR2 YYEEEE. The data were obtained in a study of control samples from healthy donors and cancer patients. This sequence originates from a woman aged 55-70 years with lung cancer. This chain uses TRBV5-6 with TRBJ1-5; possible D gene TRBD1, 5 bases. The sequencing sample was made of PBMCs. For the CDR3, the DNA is TGTGCCAGCAGCTCCTTGGAGGGGCCACGCAATCAGCCCCAGCATTTT. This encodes CASSSLEGPRNQPQHF.